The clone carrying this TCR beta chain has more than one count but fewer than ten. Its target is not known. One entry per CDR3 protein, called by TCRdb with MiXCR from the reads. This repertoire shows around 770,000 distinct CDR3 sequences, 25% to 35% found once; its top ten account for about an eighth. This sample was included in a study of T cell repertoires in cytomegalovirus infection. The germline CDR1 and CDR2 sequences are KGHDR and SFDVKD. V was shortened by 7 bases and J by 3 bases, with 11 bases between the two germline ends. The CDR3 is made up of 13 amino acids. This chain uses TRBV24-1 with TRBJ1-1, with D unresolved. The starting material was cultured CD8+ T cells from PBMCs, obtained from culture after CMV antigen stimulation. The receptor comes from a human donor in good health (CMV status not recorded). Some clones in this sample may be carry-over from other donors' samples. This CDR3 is CATRGSGDTEAFF. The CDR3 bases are TGTGCCACCAGGGGATCTGGGGACACTGAAGCTTTCTTT.